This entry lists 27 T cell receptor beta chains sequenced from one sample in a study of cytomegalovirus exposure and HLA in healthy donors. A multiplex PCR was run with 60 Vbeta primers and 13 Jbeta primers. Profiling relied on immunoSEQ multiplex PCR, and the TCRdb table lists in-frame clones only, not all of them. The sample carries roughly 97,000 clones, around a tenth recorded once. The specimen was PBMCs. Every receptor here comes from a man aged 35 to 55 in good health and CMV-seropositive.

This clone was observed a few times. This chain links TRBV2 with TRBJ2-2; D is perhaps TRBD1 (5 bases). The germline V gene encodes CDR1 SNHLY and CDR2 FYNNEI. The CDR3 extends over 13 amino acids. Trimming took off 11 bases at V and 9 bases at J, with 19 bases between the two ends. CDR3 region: CASQGRDGRELFF. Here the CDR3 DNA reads TGTGCCTCCCAAGGCAGGGATGGCAGGGAGCTGTTTTTT.

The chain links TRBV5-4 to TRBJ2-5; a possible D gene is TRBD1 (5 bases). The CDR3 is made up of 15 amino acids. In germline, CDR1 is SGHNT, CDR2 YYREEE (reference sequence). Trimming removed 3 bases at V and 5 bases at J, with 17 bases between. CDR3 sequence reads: CASSSMTDPLETQYF. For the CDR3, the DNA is TGTGCCAGCAGCTCTATGACAGACCCTTTGGAGACCCAGTACTTC.

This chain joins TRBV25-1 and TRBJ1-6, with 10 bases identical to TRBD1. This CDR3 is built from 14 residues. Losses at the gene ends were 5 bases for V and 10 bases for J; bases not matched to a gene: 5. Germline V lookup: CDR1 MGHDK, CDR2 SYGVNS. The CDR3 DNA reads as TGTGCCAGCAGTTCTGGGACAGGGGTATCACCCCTCCACTTT. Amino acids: CASSSGTGVSPLHF.

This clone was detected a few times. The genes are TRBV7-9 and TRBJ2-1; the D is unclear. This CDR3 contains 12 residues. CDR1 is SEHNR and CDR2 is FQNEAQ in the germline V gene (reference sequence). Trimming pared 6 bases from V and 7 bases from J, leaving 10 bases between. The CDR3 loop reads CASSNHENEQFF. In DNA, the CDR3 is TGTGCCAGCAGTAATCACGAGAATGAGCAGTTCTTC.

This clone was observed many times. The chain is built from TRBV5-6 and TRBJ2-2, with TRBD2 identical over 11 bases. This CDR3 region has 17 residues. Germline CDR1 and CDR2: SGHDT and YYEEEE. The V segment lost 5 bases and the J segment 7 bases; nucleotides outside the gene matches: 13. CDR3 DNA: TGTGCCAGCAGTTCTTATAGCGGGAGGGCCGGGGACGGGGAGCTGTTTTTT. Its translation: CASSSYSGRAGDGELFF.

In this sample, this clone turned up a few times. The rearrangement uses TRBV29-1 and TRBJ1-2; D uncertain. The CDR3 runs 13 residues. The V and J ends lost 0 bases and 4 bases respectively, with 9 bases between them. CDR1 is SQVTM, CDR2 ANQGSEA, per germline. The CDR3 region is CSVEDLASYGYTF. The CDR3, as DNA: TGCAGCGTTGAAGATCTGGCCAGCTATGGCTACACCTTC.

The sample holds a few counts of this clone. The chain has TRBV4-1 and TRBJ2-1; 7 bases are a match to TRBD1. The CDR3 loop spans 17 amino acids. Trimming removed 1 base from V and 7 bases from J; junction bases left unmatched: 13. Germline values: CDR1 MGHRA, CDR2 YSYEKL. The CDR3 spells CASSQARYRGSRNEQFF. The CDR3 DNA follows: TGCGCCAGCAGCCAAGCCCGATACAGGGGTTCGAGGAATGAGCAGTTCTTC.

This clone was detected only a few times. Here the CDR3 DNA reads TGTGCCAGCAGCGTAATAGCGATGGGGGCAATTCTGAGGAACACTGAAGCTTTCTTT. Protein product: CASSVIAMGAILRNTEAFF. V is TRBV9 and J is TRBJ1-1; D is possibly TRBD1 (6 bases). Looked up from germline, CDR1 is SGDLS and CDR2 is YYNGEE. Trimming stripped 1 base from V and 1 base from J, with 23 bases between. CDR3 length equals 19 residues.

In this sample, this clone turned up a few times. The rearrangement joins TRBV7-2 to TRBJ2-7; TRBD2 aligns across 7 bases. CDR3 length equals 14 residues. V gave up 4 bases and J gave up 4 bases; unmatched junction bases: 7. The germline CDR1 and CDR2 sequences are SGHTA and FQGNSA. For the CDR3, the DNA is TGTGCCAGCAGCTCCCAGCGGGGCAGATACGAGCAGTACTTC. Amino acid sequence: CASSSQRGRYEQYF.

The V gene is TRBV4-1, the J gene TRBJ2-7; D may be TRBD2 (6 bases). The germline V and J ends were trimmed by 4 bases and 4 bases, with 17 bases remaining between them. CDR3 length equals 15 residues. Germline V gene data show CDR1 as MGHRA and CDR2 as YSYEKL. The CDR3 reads CASSPTLSGIYEQYF. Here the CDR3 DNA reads TGCGCCAGCAGCCCAACCCTTAGCGGAATTTACGAGCAGTACTTC.

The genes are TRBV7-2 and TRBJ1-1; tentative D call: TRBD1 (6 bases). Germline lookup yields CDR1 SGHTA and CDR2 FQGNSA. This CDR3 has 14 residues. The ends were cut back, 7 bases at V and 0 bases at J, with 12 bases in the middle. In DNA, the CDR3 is TGTGCCAGCACCCTAGGGGGAATGAACACTGAAGCTTTCTTT. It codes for CASTLGGMNTEAFF.

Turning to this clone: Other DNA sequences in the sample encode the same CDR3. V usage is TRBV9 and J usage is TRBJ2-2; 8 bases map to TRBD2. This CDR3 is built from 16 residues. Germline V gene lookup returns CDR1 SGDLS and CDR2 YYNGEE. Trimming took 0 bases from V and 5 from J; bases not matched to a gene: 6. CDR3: CASSVAGGRTTGELFF. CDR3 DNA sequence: TGTGCCAGCAGCGTAGCTGGCGGGAGGACGACCGGGGAGCTGTTTTTT.

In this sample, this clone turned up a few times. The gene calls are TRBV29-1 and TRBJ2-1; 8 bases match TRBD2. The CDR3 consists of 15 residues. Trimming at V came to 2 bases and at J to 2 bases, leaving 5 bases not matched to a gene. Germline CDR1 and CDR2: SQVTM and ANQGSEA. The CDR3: CSVELAGGPYNEQFF. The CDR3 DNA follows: TGCAGCGTTGAATTGGCGGGAGGTCCCTACAATGAGCAGTTCTTC.

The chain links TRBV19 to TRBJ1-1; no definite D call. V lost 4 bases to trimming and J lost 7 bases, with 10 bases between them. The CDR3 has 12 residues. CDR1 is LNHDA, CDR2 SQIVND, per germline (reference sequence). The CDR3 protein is CASSSRGIEAFF. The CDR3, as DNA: TGTGCCAGTAGTAGCCGAGGAATTGAAGCTTTCTTT.

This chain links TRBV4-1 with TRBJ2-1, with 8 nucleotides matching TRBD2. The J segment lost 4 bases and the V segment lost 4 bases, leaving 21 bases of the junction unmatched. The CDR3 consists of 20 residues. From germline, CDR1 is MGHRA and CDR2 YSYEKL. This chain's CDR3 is CASSPGLLKGAGEPYNEQFF. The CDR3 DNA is TGCGCCAGCAGCCCGGGACTCCTGAAAGGAGCGGGAGAGCCTTACAATGAGCAGTTCTTC.

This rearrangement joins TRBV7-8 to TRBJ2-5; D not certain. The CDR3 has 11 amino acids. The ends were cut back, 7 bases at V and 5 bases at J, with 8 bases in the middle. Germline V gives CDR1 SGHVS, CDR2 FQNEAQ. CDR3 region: CASTVGETQYF. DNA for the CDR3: TGTGCCAGCACGGTCGGGGAGACCCAGTACTTC.

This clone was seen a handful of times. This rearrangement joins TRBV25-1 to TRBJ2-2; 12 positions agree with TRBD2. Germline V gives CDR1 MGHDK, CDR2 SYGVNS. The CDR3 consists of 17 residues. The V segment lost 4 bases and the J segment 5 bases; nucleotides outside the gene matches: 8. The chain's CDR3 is CASSASGTSGFTGELFF. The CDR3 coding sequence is TGTGCCAGCAGTGCCTCCGGGACTAGCGGGTTTACCGGGGAGCTGTTTTTT.

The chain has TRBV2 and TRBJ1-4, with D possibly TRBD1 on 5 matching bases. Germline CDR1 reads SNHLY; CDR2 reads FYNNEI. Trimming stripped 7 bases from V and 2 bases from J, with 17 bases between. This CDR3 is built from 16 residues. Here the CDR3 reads CASTSFGGATNEKLFF. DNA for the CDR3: TGTGCCAGCACCTCTTTCGGAGGGGCGACTAATGAAAAACTGTTTTTT. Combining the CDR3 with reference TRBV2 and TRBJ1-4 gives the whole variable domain EPEVTQTPSHQVTQMGQEVILRCVPISNHLYFYWYRQILGQKVEFLVSFYNNEISEKSEIFDDQFSVERPDGSNFTLKIRSTKLEDSAMYFCASTSFGGATNEKLFFGSGTQLSVL.

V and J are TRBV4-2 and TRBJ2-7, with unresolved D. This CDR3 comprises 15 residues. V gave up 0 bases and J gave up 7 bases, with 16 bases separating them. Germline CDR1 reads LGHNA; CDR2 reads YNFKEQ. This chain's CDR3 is CASSQEPTQPREQYF. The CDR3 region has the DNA TGTGCCAGCAGCCAAGAACCCACACAACCTAGAGAGCAGTACTTC.

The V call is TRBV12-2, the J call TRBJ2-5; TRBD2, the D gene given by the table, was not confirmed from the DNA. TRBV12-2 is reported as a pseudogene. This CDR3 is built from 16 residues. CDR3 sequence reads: CASRLASSGRMETQYF. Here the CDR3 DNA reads TGTGCAAGTCGCTTAGCGTCTAGCGGGAGGATGGAGACCCAGTACTTC.

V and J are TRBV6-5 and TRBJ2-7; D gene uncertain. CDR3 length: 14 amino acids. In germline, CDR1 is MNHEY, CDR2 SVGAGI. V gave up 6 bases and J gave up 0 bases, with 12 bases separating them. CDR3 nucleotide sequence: TGTGCCAGCAGGCCCGTGGGCCCCTCCTACGAGCAGTACTTC. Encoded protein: CASRPVGPSYEQYF.

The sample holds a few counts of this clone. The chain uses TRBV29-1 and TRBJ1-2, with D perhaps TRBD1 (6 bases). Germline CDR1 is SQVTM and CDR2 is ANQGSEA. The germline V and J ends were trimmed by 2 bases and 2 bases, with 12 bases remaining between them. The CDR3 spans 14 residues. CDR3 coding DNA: TGCAGCGTTGAAAATACAGGGAAAAACTATGGCTACACCTTC. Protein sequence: CSVENTGKNYGYTF.

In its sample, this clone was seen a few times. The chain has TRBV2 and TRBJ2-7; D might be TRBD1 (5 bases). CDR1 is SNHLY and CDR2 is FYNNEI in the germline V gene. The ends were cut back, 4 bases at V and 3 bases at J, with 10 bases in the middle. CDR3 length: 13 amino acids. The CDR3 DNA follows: TGTGCCAGCAGTGTTGGGCAGGGCTACGAGCAGTACTTC. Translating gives CASSVGQGYEQYF.

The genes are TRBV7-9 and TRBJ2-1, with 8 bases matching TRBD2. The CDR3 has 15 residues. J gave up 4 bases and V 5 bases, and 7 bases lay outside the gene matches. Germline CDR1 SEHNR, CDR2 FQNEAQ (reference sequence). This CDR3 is CASSPTSGSYNEQFF. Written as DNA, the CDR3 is TGTGCCAGCAGCCCCACTAGCGGCTCATACAATGAGCAGTTCTTC.

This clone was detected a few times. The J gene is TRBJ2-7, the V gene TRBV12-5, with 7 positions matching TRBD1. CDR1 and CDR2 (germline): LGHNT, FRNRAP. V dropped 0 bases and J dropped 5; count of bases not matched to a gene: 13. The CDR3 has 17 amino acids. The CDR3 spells CASGLVINIGTENEQYF. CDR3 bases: TGTGCTAGTGGTTTGGTAATTAACATTGGGACAGAGAACGAGCAGTACTTC.

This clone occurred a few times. The CDR3 region is CASGRQGLLRETQYF. DNA of the CDR3: TGTGCCAGCGGGCGGCAGGGACTGTTGCGAGAGACCCAGTACTTC. The chain joins TRBV2 to TRBJ2-5; D may be TRBD2 (6 bases). Germline CDR1 reads SNHLY; CDR2 reads FYNNEI. CDR3 size: 15 residues. Trimming removed 8 bases at V and 4 bases at J, with 20 bases between.

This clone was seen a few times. CDR3 sequence reads: CASSILQGHTGELFF. The CDR3 coding sequence is TGTGCCAGTAGTATTTTACAGGGTCACACCGGGGAGCTGTTTTTT. The genes are TRBV19 and TRBJ2-2; possibly TRBD1 for D (6 bases). With 3 bases removed from V and 3 bases from J, the gap between germline ends came to 11 bases. The CDR3 runs 15 residues. Germline values: CDR1 LNHDA, CDR2 SQIVND (reference sequence).